Below, 2 T cell receptor beta chains from the same sample are listed, as sequenced in a study of graft-versus-host responses after intestinal transplantation. Investigators treated the graft tissue so that it released intraepithelial and lamina propria lymphocytes. Sequenced by immunoSEQ multiplex PCR; TCRdb stores in-frame clones only, minus some. The data show about 21,000 clones, around 76% seen once. The sequenced sample was ileum tissue, obtained roughly 3 weeks after intestinal transplant. Receptors were obtained from a human patient who received an intestinal transplant, so some T cells may come from the graft donor.

There are a few counts of this clone. V and J are TRBV6-1 and TRBJ2-7; 9 bases map to TRBD2. Germline V gene sequence: CDR1 MNHNS, CDR2 SASEGT. This CDR3 is built from 17 residues. J lost 4 bases, V lost 4 bases, and 14 bases had no gene match. The CDR3: CASSVVVRGGLWYEQYF. CDR3 bases: TGTGCCAGCAGTGTCGTCGTGCGGGGGGGGCTGTGGTACGAGCAGTACTTC.

Only one count was recorded for this clone. The CDR3 region has the DNA TGTGCCAGTAGTTTCCTACAGGGTGAAAAACTGTTTTTT. It encodes CASSFLQGEKLFF. The chain is built from TRBV19 and TRBJ1-4; TRBD1 is a possible D gene (6 bases). This CDR3 contains 13 residues. The germline V and J ends were trimmed by 5 bases and 7 bases, with 11 bases remaining between them. CDR1 is LNHDA and CDR2 is SQIVND in the germline V gene (reference sequence). The whole variable domain, remainder taken from reference TRBV19 and TRBJ1-4, is DGGITQSPKYLFRKEGQNVTLSCEQNLNHDAMYWYRQDPGQGLRLIYYSQIVNDFQKGDIAEGYSVSREKKESFPLTVTSAQKNPTAFYLCASSFLQGEKLFFGSGTQLSVL.